Listed here is a single T cell receptor (beta chain). Its antigen is still unknown. The record has no base qualities; no much larger clone is one base away. The record originates from a study of OX40 agonist ivuxolimab in advanced cancers. About the full investigation: Ivuxolimab, which targeted the costimulatory receptor OX40 (CD134), was an agonistic, fully human IgG2 monoclonal antibody. Intravenous ivuxolimab was administered to patients every 2 weeks at six dose levels: 0.01, 0.1, 0.3, 1.5, 3 and 10 mg/kg. Among the roughly 54 dose-escalation patients, 19 had hepatocellular carcinoma, approximately 15 melanoma, 9 renal cell carcinoma and 9 head and neck cancer. In the dose-escalation cohort, roughly 80% of patients were male, and the mean age was approximately 60 years, with a range of about 23 to 90. Prior anti-PD-1, anti-PD-L1 or anti-CTLA-4 therapy was permitted, and checkpoint inhibitors had been received by 30% to 40% of dose-escalation patients. Partial responses occurred in three dose-escalation patients: two with cutaneous melanoma and one with hepatocellular carcinoma. Peripheral TCRbeta sequencing was intended to test whether TCR sequence diversity was altered and clonal T-cell expansion was caused by ivuxolimab. The paper describes the monotherapy dose-escalation part (N = 52 patients) of the phase I trial of ivuxolimab.

Here is what the overall study found, with its caveats: On average, CD8+ T cells showed more expanded clones than CD4+ T cells after ivuxolimab. At doses from 0.1 to 3.0 mg/kg, clonal expansion was seen in both CD4+ and CD8+ blood T cells between baseline and week 6. In partial responders in the 0.1-3.0 mg/kg groups, normalized peripheral clonal expansion was found to be among the lowest, especially among CD8+ T cells. The antigen specificity of the clonally expanded peripheral T cells was not determined. Low levels of normalized T-cell clonal expansion were also seen in some patients who did not respond.

For sequencing of the TCRbeta CDR3 region, genomic DNA was extracted from the sorted cells. TCRbeta CDR3 regions were sequenced using the immunoSEQ Assay. In its TCRdb copy, this immuneACCESS table keeps in-frame sequences only and misses some clones. Where compared with another copy, unresolved V genes explain less than half of these, and the others have no known cause. For this sample there are fewer than 45,000 clones; approximately 90% appear just once. The ten largest account for around an eighth of the sample. Patients with autoimmune disease history or receiving systemic immunosuppression were excluded from the trial. Peripheral blood for TCR sequencing was drawn from every dose cohort at baseline, at cycle 4 day 1 and at cycle 7 day 1. Samples came from an open-label, multicenter, first-in-human phase I dose-escalation trial of ivuxolimab. Adults with locally advanced or metastatic melanoma, renal cell, hepatocellular, or head and neck squamous cell carcinoma were enrolled in the trial. CD4+ and CD8+ T cells were sorted separately from peripheral blood before TCR sequencing.

Reading the germline V gene gives CDR1 SGDLS and CDR2 YYNGEE. The CDR3 holds 17 amino acids from the cysteine to the phenylalanine. Here the CDR3 DNA is all that survives: 51 bases in frame from base 1. After removal of 0 bases from V and 7 bases from J, the junction retains 11 bases not matched to a gene. The chain joins TRBV9 to TRBJ2-1; the junction holds 9 bases that match TRBD2. This specimen was CD4+ or CD8+ T cells sorted from blood, taken in a trial of the OX40 agonist ivuxolimab. The sequence came from an adult with an advanced solid tumor such as melanoma, head and neck, liver or kidney cancer. For the CDR3, the sequence is CASSVVGAGGRPNEQFF. The sequenced DNA: TGTGCCAGCAGCGTAGTGGGAGCGGGAGGACGGCCAAATGAGCAGTTCTTC.